This note documents a single TCR beta chain sequence. Its antigen is not known. Using immunoSEQ multiplex PCR, the repertoire was profiled, and TCRdb retains in-frame clones only, with some absent. The sample records over 130,000 clones, approximately 91% being singletons. These data come from a study of CD4+ T cells in melanoma. CDR3 length equals 17 residues. Germline CDR1 is SGHRS and CDR2 is YFSETQ. V shed 4 bases, J shed 5 bases, and the junction held 8 bases outside the gene matches. Study-wide results and limits: A reported correlation linked neoantigen-specific CD4+ T cells to CD8+, macrophage and B cell function. Neoantigen-specific CD4+ T cells in melanoma reportedly had diverse differentiation states.

The source is a human donor with melanoma. The rearrangement joins TRBV5-1 to TRBJ2-5, with TRBD2 identical over 16 bases. The CDR3 region has the DNA TGCGCCAGCAGCGGTACCGGGACTAGCGGGGGGGCGGAGACCCAGTACTTC. Amino acids: CASSGTGTSGGAETQYF. Variable domain in full (rest from reference TRBV5-1 and TRBJ2-5): KAGVTQTPRYLIKTRGQQVTLSCSPISGHRSVSWYQQTPGQGLQFLFEYFSETQRNKGNFPGRFSGRQFSNSRSEMNVSTLELGDSALYLCASSGTGTSGGAETQYFGPGTRLLVL.